This T cell receptor (beta chain) was identified during a study of cytomegalovirus exposure and HLA in healthy donors. Regarding the study as a whole: A prior analysis recorded that most TCR beta V segments were productive about 87% or about 30% of the time. Some V segments, TRBV6-2 and TRBV6-3 among them, were indistinguishable and were therefore excluded.

Points on this clone: Its antigen is as yet unknown.

The CDR3 runs to 14 residues. Germline V CDR1 and CDR2: SGHVS, FNYEAQ. J gave up 3 bases and V 1 base, and 2 bases lay outside the gene matches. Unrecorded immune exposures were likely, despite nominal health at sampling. Use of 60 Vbeta and 13 Jbeta primers characterized the PCR. The repertoire was sequenced with immunoSEQ multiplex PCR; TCRdb's copy has only in-frame clones and lacks some. The profile shows 150,000 or so clones, about 83% of them singletons. The specimen sequenced was PBMCs. This chain uses TRBV7-6 with TRBJ2-5; TRBD1 matches at 7 bases. This clonotype originated in a woman aged 40 to 50 in good health and CMV-seronegative. CDR3 residues: CASSLDRGKETQYF. In DNA form, the CDR3 reads TGTGCCAGCAGCTTAGACAGGGGTAAAGAGACCCAGTACTTC.